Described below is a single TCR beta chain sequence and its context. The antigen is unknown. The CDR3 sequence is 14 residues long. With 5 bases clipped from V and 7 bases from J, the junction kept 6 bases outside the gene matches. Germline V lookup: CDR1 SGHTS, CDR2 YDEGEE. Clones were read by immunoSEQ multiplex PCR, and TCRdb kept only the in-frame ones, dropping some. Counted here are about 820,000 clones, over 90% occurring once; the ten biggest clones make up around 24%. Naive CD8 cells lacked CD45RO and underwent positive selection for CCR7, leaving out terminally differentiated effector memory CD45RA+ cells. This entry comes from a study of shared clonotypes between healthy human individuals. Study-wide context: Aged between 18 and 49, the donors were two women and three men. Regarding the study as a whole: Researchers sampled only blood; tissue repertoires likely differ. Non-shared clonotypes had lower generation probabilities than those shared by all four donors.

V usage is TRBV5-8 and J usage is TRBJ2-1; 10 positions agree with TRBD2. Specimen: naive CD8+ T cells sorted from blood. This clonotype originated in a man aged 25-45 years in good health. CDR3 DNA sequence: TGTGCCAGCAGGCCTAGCGGGAGTCCTAATGAGCAGTTCTTC. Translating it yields CASRPSGSPNEQFF.